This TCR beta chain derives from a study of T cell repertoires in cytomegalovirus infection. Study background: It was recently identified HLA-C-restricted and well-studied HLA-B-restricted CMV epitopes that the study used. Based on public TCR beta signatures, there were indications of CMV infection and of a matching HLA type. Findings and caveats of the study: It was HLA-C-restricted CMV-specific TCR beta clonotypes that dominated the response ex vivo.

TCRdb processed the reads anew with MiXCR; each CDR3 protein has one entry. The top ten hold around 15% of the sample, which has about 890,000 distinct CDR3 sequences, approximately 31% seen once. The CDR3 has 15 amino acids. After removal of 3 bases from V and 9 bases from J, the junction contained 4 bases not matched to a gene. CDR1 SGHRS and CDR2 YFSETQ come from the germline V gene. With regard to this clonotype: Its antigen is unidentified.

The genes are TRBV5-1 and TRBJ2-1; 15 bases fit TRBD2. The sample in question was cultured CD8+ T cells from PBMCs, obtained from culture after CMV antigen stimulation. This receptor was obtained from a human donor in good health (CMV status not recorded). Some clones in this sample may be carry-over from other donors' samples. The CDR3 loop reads CASSWTSGGAVEQFF. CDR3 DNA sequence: TGCGCCAGCAGCTGGACTAGCGGGGGGGCTGTTGAGCAGTTCTTC.